This T cell receptor beta chain originates from a study of breast tumors, draining lymph nodes, adjacent tissues. Study results and caveats: Data only fit, rather than demonstrated, lymph node origin of most tumor T cells.

TCRdb re-called the multiplex PCR reads through MiXCR, storing one row per CDR3 protein. In the table there are some 66,000 distinct CDR3 sequences, approximately 57% of which are singletons. Of note for this clonotype: Its antigen remains unidentified.

J gave up 8 bases and V 4 bases, and 22 bases lay outside the gene matches. The germline gives CDR1 LNHDA, CDR2 SQIVND (reference sequence). The CDR3 loop spans 19 amino acids. The chain combines TRBV19 with TRBJ2-1, with 8 bases lining up with TRBD2. The sample consisted of breast tumor tissue. This receptor was identified in a female donor with breast cancer. Some clones in this sample may be carry-over from other donors' samples. The CDR3 sequence: CASSRAGATTGRARDEQFF. The DNA for the CDR3 is TGTGCCAGTAGTAGAGCGGGAGCGACCACCGGGAGGGCCAGGGATGAGCAGTTCTTC.